Sequencing of this T cell receptor (beta chain) was carried out in a study of human T cells and chemical hapten exposure. In the study overall: Weekly administration of diphenylcyclopropenone to the scalp of patients continued throughout the roughly 25-week study. 0.01% DPC was applied to the upper back in patch tests, which were read at 6 days. Study observations and caveats: There was a positive correlation between PT1 expanded TCR counts and patch test score.

TCRdb fed the RACE reads into MiXCR, producing one record per CDR3 protein. This table has roughly 100,000 distinct CDR3 sequences, 10% to 12% appearing once. To note about this clonotype: Its antigen is not identified.

The V end lost 5 bases, the J end lost 3 bases, and 11 bases lay between the germline ends. The CDR3 spans 14 residues. The germline V gene has CDR1 MRHNA and CDR2 SNTAGT. The time point: pre-sensitization, week 0. Treatment meaning: therapeutic diphenylcyclopropenone sensitization with weekly scalp DPC. The starting material was whole blood, obtained in connection with sensitization to the hapten diphenylcyclopropenone (DPC). V gene TRBV6-4 combines with J gene TRBJ2-1, with D unresolved. This sequence originates from a woman in her sixties or seventies with alopecia areata. Some clones in this sample may be carry-over from other donors' samples. CDR3 in amino acids: CASSPLENYNEQFF. For the CDR3, the DNA is TGTGCCAGCAGTCCTCTGGAGAACTACAATGAGCAGTTCTTC.